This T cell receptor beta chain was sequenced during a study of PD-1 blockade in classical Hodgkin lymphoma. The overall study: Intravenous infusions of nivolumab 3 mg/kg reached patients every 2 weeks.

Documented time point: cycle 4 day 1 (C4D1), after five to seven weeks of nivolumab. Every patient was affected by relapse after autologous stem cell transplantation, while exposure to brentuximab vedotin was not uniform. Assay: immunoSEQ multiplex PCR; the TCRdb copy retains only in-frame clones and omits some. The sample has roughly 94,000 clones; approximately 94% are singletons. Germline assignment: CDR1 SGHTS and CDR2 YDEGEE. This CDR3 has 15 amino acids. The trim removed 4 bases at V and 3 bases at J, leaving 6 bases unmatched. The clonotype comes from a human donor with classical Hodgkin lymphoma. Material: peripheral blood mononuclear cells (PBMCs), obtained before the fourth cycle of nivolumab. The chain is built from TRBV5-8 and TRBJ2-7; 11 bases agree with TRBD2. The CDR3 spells CASSEHGTSGYEQYF. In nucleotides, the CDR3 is TGTGCCAGCAGCGAACACGGGACTAGCGGCTACGAGCAGTACTTC.